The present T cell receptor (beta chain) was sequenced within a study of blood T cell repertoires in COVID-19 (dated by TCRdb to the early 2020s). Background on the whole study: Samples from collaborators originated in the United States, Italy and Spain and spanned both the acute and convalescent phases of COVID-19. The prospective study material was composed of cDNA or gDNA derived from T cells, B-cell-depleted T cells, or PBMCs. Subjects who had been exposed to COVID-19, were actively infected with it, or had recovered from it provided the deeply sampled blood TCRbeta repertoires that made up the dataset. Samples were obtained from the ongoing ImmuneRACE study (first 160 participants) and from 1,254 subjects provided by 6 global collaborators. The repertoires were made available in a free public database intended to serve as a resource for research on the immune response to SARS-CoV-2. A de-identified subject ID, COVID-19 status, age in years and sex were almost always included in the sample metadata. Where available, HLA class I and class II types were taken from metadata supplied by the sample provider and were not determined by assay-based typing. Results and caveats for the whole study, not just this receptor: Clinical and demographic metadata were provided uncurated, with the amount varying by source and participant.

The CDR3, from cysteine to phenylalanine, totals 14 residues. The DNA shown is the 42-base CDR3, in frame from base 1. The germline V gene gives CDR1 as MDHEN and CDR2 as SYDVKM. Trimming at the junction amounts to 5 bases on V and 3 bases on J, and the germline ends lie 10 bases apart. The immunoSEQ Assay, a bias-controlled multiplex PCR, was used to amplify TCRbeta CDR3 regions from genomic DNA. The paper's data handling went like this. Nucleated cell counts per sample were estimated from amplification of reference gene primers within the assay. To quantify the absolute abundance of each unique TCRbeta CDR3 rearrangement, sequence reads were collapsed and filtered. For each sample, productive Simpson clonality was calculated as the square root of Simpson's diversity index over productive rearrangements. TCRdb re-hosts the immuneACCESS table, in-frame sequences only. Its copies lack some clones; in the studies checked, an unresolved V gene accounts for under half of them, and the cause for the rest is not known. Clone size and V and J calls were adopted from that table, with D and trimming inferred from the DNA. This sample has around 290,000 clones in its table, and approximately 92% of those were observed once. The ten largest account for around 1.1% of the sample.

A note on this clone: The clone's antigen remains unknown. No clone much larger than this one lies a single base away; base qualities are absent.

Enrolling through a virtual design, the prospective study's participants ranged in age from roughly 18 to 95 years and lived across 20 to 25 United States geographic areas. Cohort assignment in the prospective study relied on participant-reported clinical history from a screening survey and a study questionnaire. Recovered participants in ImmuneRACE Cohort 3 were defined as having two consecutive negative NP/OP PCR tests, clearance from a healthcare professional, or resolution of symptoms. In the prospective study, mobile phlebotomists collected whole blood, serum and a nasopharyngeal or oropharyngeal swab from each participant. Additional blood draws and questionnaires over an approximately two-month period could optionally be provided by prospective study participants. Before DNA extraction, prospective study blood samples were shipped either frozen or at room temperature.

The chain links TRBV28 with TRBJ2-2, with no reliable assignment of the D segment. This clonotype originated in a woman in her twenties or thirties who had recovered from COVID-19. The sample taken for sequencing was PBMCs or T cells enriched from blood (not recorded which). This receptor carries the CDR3 CASSPLRDTGELFF. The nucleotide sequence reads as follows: TGTGCCAGCAGTCCCCTTCGAGACACCGGGGAGCTGTTTTTT.